The 8 T cell receptor beta chains given below trace back to one sample, sequenced in a study of shared clonotypes between healthy human individuals. Data came from immunoSEQ multiplex PCR; TCRdb stores just in-frame clones and leaves some out. The table shows roughly 650,000 clones, with more than 95% occurring only once. The specimen sequenced was naive CD4+ T cells sorted from blood. Documented subset: CD45RA+ positively selected. All receptors come from a woman aged 25 to 39 in good health.

V gene TRBV28 combines with J gene TRBJ2-1, with D hard to call. V was shortened by 2 bases and J by 1 base, with 9 bases between the two germline ends. From germline, CDR1 is MDHEN and CDR2 SYDVKM. The length of the CDR3 is 15 residues. Here the CDR3 DNA reads TGTGCCAGCAGTTTAGGTCAGAGATCCTACAATGAGCAGTTCTTC. Protein product: CASSLGQRSYNEQFF.

The gene calls are TRBV4-1 and TRBJ1-4; unclear D gene. The CDR3 has 16 amino acids. V shed 1 base and J shed 0 bases, with 9 bases lying between them. Germline CDR1 reads MGHRA; CDR2 reads YSYEKL. CDR3 region: CASSQGKKATNEKLFF. The CDR3 bases are TGCGCCAGCAGCCAAGGAAAGAAGGCAACTAATGAAAAACTGTTTTTT.

In its sample, this clone was seen once. The chain combines TRBV11-2 with TRBJ1-6, with a tentative D call TRBD1 (6 bases). V lost 0 bases and J 6 bases, leaving 6 bases between the germline ends. CDR1 SGHAT and CDR2 FQNNGV come from the germline V gene. The CDR3 is 14 residues long. The CDR3 loop is CASSLEQGNSPLHF. DNA for the CDR3: TGTGCCAGCAGCTTAGAACAGGGTAATTCACCCCTCCACTTT.

This chain uses TRBV5-1 with TRBJ1-5, with a weak D call TRBD1 (6 bases). V was cut by 1 base and J by 3 bases, with 11 bases left in between. The CDR3 length is 15 residues. CDR1 and CDR2 (germline): SGHRS, YFSETQ. The CDR3 sequence: CASSLSGAPNQPQHF. The CDR3 nucleotides read TGCGCCAGCAGCTTGTCAGGGGCCCCCAATCAGCCCCAGCATTTT.

This clone came up once. The chain uses TRBV6-1 and TRBJ2-7; D is unresolved. V gave up 5 bases and J gave up 3 bases, with 8 bases separating them. Germline lookup yields CDR1 MNHNS and CDR2 SASEGT. The length of the CDR3 is 12 residues. The CDR3 region has the DNA TGTGCCAGCAGTAACACGTTCTACGAGCAGTACTTC. Its protein product is CASSNTFYEQYF.

The chain links TRBV28 to TRBJ2-2; a possible D gene is TRBD2 (5 bases). There are 15 residues in the CDR3. Germline-derived CDR1 and CDR2 are MDHEN and SYDVKM. V dropped 8 bases and J dropped 5 bases, with 18 bases sitting between them. The CDR3 nucleotides are TGTGCCAGCCTCACGCCCGGGCGGAGGACCGGGGAGCTGTTTTTT. This sequence encodes CASLTPGRRTGELFF.

The chain links TRBV4-1 to TRBJ1-4; D is perhaps TRBD1 (5 bases). This CDR3 is 15 amino acids long. Looked up from germline, CDR1 is MGHRA and CDR2 is YSYEKL. Deletions cut 4 bases from V and 11 bases from J, with 20 bases between. This CDR3 reads CASSRPSLGDGKLFF. CDR3 DNA sequence: TGCGCCAGCAGCCGCCCAAGTTTAGGGGATGGGAAACTGTTTTTT.

The chain employs TRBV29-1 and TRBJ1-1; D might be TRBD1 (6 bases). The CDR3 runs to 13 residues. Trimming shortened V by 2 bases and J by 0 bases, and 7 bases separated the two germline ends. The V gene's germline CDR1 is SQVTM and CDR2 ANQGSEA. In nucleotides, the CDR3 is TGCAGCGTTGAAAGACAGGTGAACACTGAAGCTTTCTTT. It encodes CSVERQVNTEAFF.